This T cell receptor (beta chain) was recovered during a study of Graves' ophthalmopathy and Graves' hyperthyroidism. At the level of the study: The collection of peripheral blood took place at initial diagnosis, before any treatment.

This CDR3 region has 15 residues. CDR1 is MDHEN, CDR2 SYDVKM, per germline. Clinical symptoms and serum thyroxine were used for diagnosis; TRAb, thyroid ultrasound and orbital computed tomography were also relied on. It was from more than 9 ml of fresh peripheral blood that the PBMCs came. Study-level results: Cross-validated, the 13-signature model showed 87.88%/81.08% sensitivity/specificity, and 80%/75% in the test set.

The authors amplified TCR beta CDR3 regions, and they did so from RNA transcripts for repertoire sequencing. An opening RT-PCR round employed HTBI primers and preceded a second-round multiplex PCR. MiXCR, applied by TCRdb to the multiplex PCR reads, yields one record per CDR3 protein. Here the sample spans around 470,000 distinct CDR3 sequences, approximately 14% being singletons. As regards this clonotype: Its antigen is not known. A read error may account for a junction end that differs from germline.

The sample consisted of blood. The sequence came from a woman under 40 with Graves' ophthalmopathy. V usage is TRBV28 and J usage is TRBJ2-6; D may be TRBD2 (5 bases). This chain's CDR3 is CASSLEGSRANVLTF. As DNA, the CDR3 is TGTGCCAGCAGTTTAGAGGGCTCTAGGGCCAACGTCCTGACTTTC.